This TCR beta chain derives from a study of radiation and T cells in renal cell carcinoma. Notes on the study in general: Baseline intratumoral clonotype presence is unknown without pretreatment biopsies. In blood, top tumor clones expanded by 2 weeks, shrinking by 4.

TCRdb's copy holds only in-frame clones and misses some; the assay was immunoSEQ multiplex PCR. The table shows 70,000 to 90,000 clones, with around 86% occurring only once. Remarks on this clone: Its antigen is as yet unknown.

Specified time point: blood 2 weeks post-SBRT. Treatment: 15 Gy SBRT to primary tumor, nephrectomy 4 weeks later. Blood was sampled at baseline, 2 weeks and 4 weeks after SBRT. The patient's renal cell carcinoma had clear cell pathology. The clonotype comes from a woman in her fifties or sixties with renal cell carcinoma. The sample was blood, taken from a patient whose treatment included radiotherapy and nephrectomy.

The CDR3 is CASRLLDFTDTQYF. CDR3 coding DNA: TGTGCCAGCAGGCTTCTGGACTTCACAGATACGCAGTATTTT. The chain links TRBV28 to TRBJ2-3, with D perhaps matching TRBD2 (5 bases). From germline, CDR1 is MDHEN and CDR2 SYDVKM. The ends were cut back, 6 bases at V and 2 bases at J, with 12 bases in the middle. The CDR3 totals 14 residues. The entire variable domain, with the rest obtained from reference TRBV28 and TRBJ2-3, is as follows: DVKVTQSSRYLVKRTGEKVFLECVQDMDHENMFWYRQDPGLGLRLIYFSYDVKMKEKGDIPEGYSVSREKKERFSLILESASTNQTSMYLCASRLLDFTDTQYFGPGTRLTVL.